This T cell receptor (beta chain) was profiled in a study of beta chain features in type 1 diabetes. Germline CDR1 reads LNHNV; CDR2 reads YYDKDF (reference sequence). The length of the CDR3 is 12 residues. V lost 0 bases and J 3 bases, leaving 3 bases between the germline ends. Study-wide results and caveats: Any role of HLA type in TCRB rearrangement remained unresolved here. The study found that naive, central memory and Treg TCRB repertoires appeared more similar in patients than in healthy donors.

The sequenced template was cDNA made from the entire isolated RNA. The method was immunoSEQ multiplex PCR; TCRdb's version includes in-frame clones alone and lacks a portion of them. Of about 320,000 clones listed, 11% to 15% are singletons. This clone was found many times. Its cognate antigen is unknown. A single heparinised draw of about 120 mL on average was taken per donor. Cells sorted by CD45RO/CCR7/CD25/CD127/CD95/CD27 comprised CD4+ naive, central memory, regulatory and stem cell-like memory cells. Sequencing was done on a sample of central memory CD4+ T cells from blood. The J gene is TRBJ2-7, the V gene TRBV15; no firm D call. The clonotype comes from a man aged 30 to 45 in good health. The CDR3 reads CATSRDLYEQYF. In nucleotides, the CDR3 is TGTGCCACCAGCAGAGATCTCTACGAGCAGTACTTC.